This paragraph reports one T cell receptor beta chain. Its antigen is undetermined. UMIs that included a 6-nucleotide sample barcode were added by template switching, which took place during cDNA synthesis. Following a re-call of the 5' RACE reads, TCRdb has one entry per CDR3 protein and lacks DNA. The ten top clones account for less than 3%, within a sample of 120,000 to 150,000 distinct CDR3 sequences. The data stem from a study of monozygotic twins with inflammatory bowel disease. The study's findings and limits: The study found lower TCRbeta diversity (inverse Simpson) in IBD patients than in healthy co-twins. The analysis failed to separate different T cell subtypes.

The CDR3 spans 14 residues. The germline V gene encodes CDR1 SGHRS and CDR2 YFSETQ. This sequence originates from a human donor with ulcerative colitis or Crohn's disease, or a healthy co-twin of an affected twin (not recorded which). The chain couples TRBV5-1 to TRBJ1-2; with no DNA, the TCRdb D assignment of TRBD1 cannot be verified. Sequencing was done on a sample of blood. The CDR3: CASSSRQGIYGYTF. The full variable domain, rest sourced from reference TRBV5-1 and TRBJ1-2, is KAGVTQTPRYLIKTRGQQVTLSCSPISGHRSVSWYQQTPGQGLQFLFEYFSETQRNKGNFPGRFSGRQFSNSRSEMNVSTLELGDSALYLCASSSRQGIYGYTFGSGTRLTVV.